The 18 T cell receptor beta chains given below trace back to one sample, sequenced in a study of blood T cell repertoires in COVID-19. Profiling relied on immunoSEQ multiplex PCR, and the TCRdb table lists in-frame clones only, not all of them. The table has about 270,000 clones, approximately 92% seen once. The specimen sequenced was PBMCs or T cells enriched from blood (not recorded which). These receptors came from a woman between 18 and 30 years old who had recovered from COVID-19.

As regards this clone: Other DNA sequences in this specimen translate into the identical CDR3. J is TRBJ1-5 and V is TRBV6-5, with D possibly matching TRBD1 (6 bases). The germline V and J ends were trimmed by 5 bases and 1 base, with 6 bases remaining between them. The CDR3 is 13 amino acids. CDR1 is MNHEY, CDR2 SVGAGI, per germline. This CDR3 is CASSQGSNQPQHF. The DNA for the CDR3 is TGTGCCAGCAGTCAGGGGAGCAATCAGCCCCAGCATTTT.

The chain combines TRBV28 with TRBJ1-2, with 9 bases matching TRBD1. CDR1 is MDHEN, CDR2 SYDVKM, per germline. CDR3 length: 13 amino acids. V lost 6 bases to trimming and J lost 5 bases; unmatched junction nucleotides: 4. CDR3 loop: CASRTTGGYGYTF. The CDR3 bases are TGTGCCAGCAGAACGACAGGGGGGTATGGCTACACCTTC.

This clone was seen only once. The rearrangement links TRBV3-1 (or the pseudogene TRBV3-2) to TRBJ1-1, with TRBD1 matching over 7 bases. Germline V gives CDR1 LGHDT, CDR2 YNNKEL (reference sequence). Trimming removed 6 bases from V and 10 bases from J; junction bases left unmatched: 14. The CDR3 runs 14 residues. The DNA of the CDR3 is TGTGCCAGCAGTCTACGGACAGGCAAACGAGTAGCTTTCTTT. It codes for CASSLRTGKRVAFF.

CDR3 sequence: CASSKTTGLDTEAFF. In DNA form, the CDR3 reads TGTGCCAGCAGCAAAACGACAGGGTTAGACACTGAAGCTTTCTTT. The rearrangement uses TRBV9 and TRBJ1-1; 7 bases match TRBD1. This CDR3 has 15 amino acids. V shed 4 bases and J 3 bases; nucleotides not matched to a gene: 9. In germline, CDR1 is SGDLS, CDR2 YYNGEE.

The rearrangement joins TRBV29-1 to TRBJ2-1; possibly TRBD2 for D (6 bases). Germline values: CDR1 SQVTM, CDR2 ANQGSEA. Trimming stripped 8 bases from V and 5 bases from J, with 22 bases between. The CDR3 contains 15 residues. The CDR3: CSQLPSFGSHNEQFF. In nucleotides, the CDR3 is TGCAGCCAGTTGCCCTCGTTCGGGAGCCACAATGAGCAGTTCTTC.

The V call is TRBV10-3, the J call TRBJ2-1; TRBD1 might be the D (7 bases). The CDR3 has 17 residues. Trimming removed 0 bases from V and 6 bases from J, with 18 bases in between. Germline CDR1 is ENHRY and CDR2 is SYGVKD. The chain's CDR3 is CAISESQEGATSNEQFF. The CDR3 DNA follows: TGTGCCATCAGTGAGTCGCAGGAGGGGGCGACGAGCAATGAGCAGTTCTTC.

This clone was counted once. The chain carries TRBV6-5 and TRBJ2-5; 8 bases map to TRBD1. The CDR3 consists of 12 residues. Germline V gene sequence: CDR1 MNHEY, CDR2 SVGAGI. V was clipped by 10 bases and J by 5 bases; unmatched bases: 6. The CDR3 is CATRTGKETQYF. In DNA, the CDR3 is TGTGCCACCCGGACAGGGAAGGAGACCCAGTACTTC.

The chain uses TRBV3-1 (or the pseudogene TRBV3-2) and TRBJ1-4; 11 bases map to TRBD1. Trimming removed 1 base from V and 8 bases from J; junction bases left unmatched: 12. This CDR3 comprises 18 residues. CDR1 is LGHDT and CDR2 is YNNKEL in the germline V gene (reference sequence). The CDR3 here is CASSQGGMAGTGGEKLFF. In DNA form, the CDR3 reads TGTGCCAGCAGCCAAGGAGGAATGGCAGGGACAGGGGGGGAAAAACTGTTTTTT.

CDR3: CASSPGTVSNQPQHF. DNA of the CDR3: TGTGCCAGCAGTCCCGGGACAGTGAGCAATCAGCCCCAGCATTTT. The chain uses TRBV3-1 (or the pseudogene TRBV3-2) and TRBJ1-5; TRBD1 agrees at 7 bases. Germline V gives CDR1 LGHDT, CDR2 YNNKEL (reference sequence). The V gene end was trimmed by 6 bases and the J gene end by 1 base; junction bases not matched to a gene: 6. This CDR3 region has 15 residues.

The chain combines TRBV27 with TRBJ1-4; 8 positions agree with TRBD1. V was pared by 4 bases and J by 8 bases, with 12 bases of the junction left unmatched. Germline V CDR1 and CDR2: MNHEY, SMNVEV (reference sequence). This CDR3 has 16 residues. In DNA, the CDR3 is TGTGCCAGCAGTTCGGGCCTCCCAGGGGGCGGGGAAAAACTGTTTTTT. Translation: CASSSGLPGGGEKLFF. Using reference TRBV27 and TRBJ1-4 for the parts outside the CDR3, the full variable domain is EAQVTQNPRYLITVTGKKLTVTCSQNMNHEYMSWYRQDPGLGLRQIYYSMNVEVTDKGDVPEGYKVSRKEKRNFPLILESPSPNQTSLYFCASSSGLPGGGEKLFFGSGTQLSVL.

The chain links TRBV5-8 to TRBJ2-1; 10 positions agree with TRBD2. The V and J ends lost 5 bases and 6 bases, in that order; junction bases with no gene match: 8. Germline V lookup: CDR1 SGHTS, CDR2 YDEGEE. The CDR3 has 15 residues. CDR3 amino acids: CASRIPGLAINEQFF. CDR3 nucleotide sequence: TGTGCCAGCAGGATACCGGGACTAGCGATCAATGAGCAGTTCTTC. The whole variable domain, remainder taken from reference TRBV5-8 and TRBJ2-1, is EAGVTQSPTHLIKTRGQQATLRCSPISGHTSVYWYQQALGLGLQFLLWYDEGEERNRGNFPPRFSGRQFPNYSSELNVNALELEDSALYLCASRIPGLAINEQFFGPGTRLTVL.

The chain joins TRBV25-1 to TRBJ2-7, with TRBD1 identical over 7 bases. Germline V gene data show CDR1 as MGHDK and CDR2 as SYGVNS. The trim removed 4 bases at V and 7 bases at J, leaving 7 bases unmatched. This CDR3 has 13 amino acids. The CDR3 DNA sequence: TGTGCCAGCAGTGGACAGGGAGTCAAGGAGCAGTACTTC. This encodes CASSGQGVKEQYF.

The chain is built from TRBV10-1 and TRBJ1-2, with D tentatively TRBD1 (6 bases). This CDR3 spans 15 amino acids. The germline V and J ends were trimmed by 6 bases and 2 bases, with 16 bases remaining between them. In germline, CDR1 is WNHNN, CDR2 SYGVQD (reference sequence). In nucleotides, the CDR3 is TGCGCCAGCAGCGACCAGGGGTTGGGGAACTATGGCTACACCTTC. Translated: CASSDQGLGNYGYTF.

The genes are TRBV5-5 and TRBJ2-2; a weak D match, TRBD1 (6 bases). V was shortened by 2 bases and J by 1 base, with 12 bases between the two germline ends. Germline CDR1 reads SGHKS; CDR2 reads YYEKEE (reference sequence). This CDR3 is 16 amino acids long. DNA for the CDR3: TGTGCCAGCAGCTTTACGCCGGGACAGAACACCGGGGAGCTGTTTTTT. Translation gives CASSFTPGQNTGELFF.

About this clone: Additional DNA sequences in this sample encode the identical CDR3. The CDR3 DNA reads TGTGCCAGCAGTCCCGGGGGGAATGGCTACACCTTC. Protein sequence: CASSPGGNGYTF. The chain uses TRBV28 and TRBJ1-2, with a tentative D call TRBD1 (5 bases). Germline CDR1 and CDR2: MDHEN and SYDVKM. The V end lost 5 bases, the J end lost 6 bases, and 10 bases lay between the germline ends. This CDR3 has 12 amino acids.

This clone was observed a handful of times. CDR3 sequence reads: CASSEPHRGIYEQYF. The CDR3 region has the DNA TGTGCCAGCAGTGAACCCCACAGGGGAATCTACGAGCAGTACTTC. The chain links TRBV6-1 to TRBJ2-7, with TRBD1 matching 7 bases. V was clipped by 2 bases and J by 3 bases; unmatched bases: 7. Germline values: CDR1 MNHNS, CDR2 SASEGT. This CDR3 comprises 15 residues.

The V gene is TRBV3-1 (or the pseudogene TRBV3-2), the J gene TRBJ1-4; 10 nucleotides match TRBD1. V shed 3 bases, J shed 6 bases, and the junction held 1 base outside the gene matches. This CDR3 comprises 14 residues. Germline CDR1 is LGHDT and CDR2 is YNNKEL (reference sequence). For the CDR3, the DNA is TGTGCCAGCAGCCAGGGACAGGGGTATGAAAAACTGTTTTTT. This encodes CASSQGQGYEKLFF.

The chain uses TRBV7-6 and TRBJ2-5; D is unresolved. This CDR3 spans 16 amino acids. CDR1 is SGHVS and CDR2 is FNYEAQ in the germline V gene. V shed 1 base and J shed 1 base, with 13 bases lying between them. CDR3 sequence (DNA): TGTGCCAGCAGCTTAGTACATTTCCCAGGCCAAGAGACCCAGTACTTC. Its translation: CASSLVHFPGQETQYF.